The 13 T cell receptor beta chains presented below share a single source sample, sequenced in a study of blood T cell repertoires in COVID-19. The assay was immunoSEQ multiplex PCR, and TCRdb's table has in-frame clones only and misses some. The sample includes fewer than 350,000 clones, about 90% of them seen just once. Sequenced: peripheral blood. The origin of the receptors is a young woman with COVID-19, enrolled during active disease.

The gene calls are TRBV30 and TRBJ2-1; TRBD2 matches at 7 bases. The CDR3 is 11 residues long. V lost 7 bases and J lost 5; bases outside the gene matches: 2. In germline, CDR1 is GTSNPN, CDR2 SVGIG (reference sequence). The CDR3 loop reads CASGGNNEQFF. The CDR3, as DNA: TGTGCCTCCGGGGGGAACAATGAGCAGTTCTTC.

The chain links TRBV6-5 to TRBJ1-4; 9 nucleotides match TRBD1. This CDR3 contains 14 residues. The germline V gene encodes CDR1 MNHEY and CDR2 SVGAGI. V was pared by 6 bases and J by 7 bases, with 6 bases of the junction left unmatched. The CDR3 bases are TGTGCCAGCAGAAAGGGACAGGGTATTGAAAAACTGTTTTTT. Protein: CASRKGQGIEKLFF.

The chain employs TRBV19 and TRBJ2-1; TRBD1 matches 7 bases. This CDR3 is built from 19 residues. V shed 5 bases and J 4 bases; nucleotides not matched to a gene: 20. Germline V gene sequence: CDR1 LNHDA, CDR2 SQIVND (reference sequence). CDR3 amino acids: CASSPPKGRQGSIYNEQFF. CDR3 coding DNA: TGTGCCAGTAGTCCACCTAAGGGGCGACAGGGCAGCATATACAATGAGCAGTTCTTC. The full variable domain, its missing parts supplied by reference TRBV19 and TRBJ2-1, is DGGITQSPKYLFRKEGQNVTLSCEQNLNHDAMYWYRQDPGQGLRLIYYSQIVNDFQKGDIAEGYSVSREKKESFPLTVTSAQKNPTAFYLCASSPPKGRQGSIYNEQFFGPGTRLTVL.

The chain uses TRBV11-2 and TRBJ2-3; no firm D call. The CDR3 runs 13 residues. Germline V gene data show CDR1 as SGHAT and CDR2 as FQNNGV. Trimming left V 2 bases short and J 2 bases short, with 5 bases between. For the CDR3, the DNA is TGTGCCAGCAGCTTACATTTCACAGATACGCAGTATTTT. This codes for CASSLHFTDTQYF.

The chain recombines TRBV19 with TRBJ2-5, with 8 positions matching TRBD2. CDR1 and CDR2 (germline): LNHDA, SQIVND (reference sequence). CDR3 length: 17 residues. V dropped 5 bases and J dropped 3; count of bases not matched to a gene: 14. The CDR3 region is CASSWGIAGIYKETQYF. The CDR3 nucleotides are TGTGCCAGTAGTTGGGGGATAGCGGGGATCTATAAAGAGACCCAGTACTTC.

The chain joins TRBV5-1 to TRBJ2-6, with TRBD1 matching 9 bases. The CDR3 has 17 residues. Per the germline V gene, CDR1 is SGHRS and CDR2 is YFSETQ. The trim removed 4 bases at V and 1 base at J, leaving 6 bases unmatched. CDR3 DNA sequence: TGCGCCAGCAGCGCCGGGACAGGGATGTCTGGGGCCAACGTCCTGACTTTC. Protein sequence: CASSAGTGMSGANVLTF.

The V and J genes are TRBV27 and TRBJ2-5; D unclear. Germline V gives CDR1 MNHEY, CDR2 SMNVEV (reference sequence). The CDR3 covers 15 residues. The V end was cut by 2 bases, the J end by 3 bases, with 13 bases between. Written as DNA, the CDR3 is TGTGCCAGCAGTTTAGGGCCTCTGACCAAAGAGACCCAGTACTTC. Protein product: CASSLGPLTKETQYF.

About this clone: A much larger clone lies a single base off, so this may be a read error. The CDR3 bases are TGTGCCAGCAGTTATGAGGCTGAAGCTTTCTTT. Its translation is CASSYEAEAFF. The V gene is TRBV2, the J gene TRBJ1-1; D gene uncertain. Germline values: CDR1 SNHLY, CDR2 FYNNEI. The CDR3 totals 11 residues. Trimming took 5 bases from V and 6 from J, leaving 7 bases between them. The full variable domain, rest sourced from reference TRBV2 and TRBJ1-1, is EPEVTQTPSHQVTQMGQEVILRCVPISNHLYFYWYRQILGQKVEFLVSFYNNEISEKSEIFDDQFSVERPDGSNFTLKIRSTKLEDSAMYFCASSYEAEAFFGQGTRLTVV.

The CDR3 DNA reads as TGTGCCAGCAGCCCACGACAGCTCATGAACACTGAAGCTTTCTTT. Its translation: CASSPRQLMNTEAFF. The rearrangement links TRBV7-6 to TRBJ1-1; D is perhaps TRBD1 (5 bases). V shed 5 bases and J shed 0 bases, with 13 bases lying between them. The germline CDR1 and CDR2 sequences are SGHVS and FNYEAQ. The CDR3 is 15 residues long.

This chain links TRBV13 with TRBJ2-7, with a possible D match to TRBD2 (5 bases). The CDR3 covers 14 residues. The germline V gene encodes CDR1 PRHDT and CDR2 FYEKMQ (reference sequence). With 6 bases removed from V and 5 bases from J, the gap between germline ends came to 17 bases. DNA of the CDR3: TGTGCCAGCAGTCCCGAGGGCGTTCCACACGAGCAGTACTTC. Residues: CASSPEGVPHEQYF.

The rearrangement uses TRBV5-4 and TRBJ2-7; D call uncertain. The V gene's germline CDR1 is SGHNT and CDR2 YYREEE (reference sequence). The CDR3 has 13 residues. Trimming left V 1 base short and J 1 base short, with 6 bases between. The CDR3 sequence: CASSLKTSYEQYF. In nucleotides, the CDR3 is TGTGCCAGCAGCTTGAAGACTTCCTACGAGCAGTACTTC.

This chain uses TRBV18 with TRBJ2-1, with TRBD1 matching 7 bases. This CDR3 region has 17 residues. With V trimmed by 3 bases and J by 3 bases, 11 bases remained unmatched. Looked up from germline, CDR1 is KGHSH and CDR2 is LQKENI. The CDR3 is CASSPGDRSGGYNEQFF. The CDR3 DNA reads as TGTGCCAGCTCACCGGGAGACAGGTCAGGGGGCTACAATGAGCAGTTCTTC.

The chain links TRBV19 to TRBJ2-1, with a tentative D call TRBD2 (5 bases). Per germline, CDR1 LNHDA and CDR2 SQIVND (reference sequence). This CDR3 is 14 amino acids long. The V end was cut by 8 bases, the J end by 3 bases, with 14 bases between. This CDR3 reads CASSWASNYNEQFF. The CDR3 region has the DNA TGTGCCAGTTCTTGGGCTAGCAACTACAATGAGCAGTTCTTC.